This T cell receptor (beta chain) was observed in a study of molecular identifiers for immune sequencing clone quantification. General study results and limits: Effector cells kept over 98% of their molecules in clones above 20 RNA copies, while naive cells kept under 1% there.

Methods described previously, with TCR primers listed, were used for bulk TCR libraries. TCRdb fed the PCR reads into MiXCR, producing one record per CDR3 protein. The table includes more than 250,000 distinct CDR3 sequences, 20% to 25% detected once. The table lists this clonotype with a few counts. Its antigen remains unidentified. Looked up from germline, CDR1 is SGHAT and CDR2 is FQNNGV. There are 16 residues in the CDR3. With V trimmed by 1 base and J by 2 bases, 2 bases remained unmatched. This rearrangement joins TRBV11-2 to TRBJ2-1; 10 bases map to TRBD2. Sequenced: naive CD8+ T cells from blood, with Jurkat cell RNA spiked in. The subset denotes: FACS-sorted CD8+CD4-CCR7+CD45RA+ naive T cells. The TCR was taken from a human donor in good health. Some libraries in this study had Jurkat cell RNA spiked in. This CDR3 reads CASSLALAGAYNEQFF. CDR3 nucleotides: TGTGCCAGCAGCTTAGCCCTAGCGGGAGCCTACAATGAGCAGTTCTTC.